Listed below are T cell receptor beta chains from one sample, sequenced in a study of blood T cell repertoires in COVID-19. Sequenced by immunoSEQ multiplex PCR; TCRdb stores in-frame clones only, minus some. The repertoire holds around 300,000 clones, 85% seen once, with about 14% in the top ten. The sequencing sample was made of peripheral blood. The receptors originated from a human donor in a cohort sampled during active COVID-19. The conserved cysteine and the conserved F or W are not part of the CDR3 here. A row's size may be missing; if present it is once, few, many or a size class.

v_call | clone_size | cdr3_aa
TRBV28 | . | ASSFGLAGHNEQF
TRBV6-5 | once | ASSYSWQAGTYEQY
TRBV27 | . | ASSLFTGTSVTEAF
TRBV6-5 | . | ASAGGTDTQY
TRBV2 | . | ASSEDLGLYNEQF
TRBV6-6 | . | ASSYVQGNLNEQF
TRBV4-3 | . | ASSPSITAGGAYEQY
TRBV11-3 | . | ASSFDKAGELF
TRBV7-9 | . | ASTTGAGNTIY
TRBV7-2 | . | ASSLEGMLRNSPLH
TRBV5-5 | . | ASSVLGVGEQY
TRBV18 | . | ASSPRVAGQNEQF
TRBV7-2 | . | ASSFSGSSYNEQF
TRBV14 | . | ASSHTTGIGTDTQY
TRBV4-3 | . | ASSQDIQVDGYT
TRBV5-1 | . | ASSLSGGDNQPQH
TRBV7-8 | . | ASRQVRNTEAF
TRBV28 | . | ARAGLPQEF
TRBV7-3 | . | ASSLGASNAPSTDTQY
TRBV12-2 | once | ASRLAAGGTLYNEQF
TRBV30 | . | AWGSRGHLTEAF
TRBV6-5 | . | ASRRTSYEQY
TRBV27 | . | AKKRVAPDLSNTGELF
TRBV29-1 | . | SVELLAGDTQY
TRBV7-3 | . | ASSLTGAQETQY
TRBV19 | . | ASRATQAADTQY
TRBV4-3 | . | ASSRMTGDSYEQY
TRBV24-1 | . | ATSDGLAARTGELF
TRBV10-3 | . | AISQSGKETQY
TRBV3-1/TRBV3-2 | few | ASSLHYEQY
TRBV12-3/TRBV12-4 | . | ASSPARKSGYT
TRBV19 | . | ASSVGQGDYGYT
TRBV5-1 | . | ASSETGQKDYGYT
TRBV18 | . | ASSPWTGDISGNTIY
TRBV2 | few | ASSETLPGFEV
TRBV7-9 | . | ASTSRAGADTQY
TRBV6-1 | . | ASSDASGRAFPQETQY
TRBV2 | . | ARSGSSTDTQY
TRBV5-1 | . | ASSLRQGGGELF
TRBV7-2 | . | ASSLDYGTPLYEQY
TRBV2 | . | ATGLGMIRSDTQY
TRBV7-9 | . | ASSLGEGARTEAF
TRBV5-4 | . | ASSTGTGLNEKLF
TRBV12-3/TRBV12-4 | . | ASSTRGGQPQH
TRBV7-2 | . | ASSLQGARETQY
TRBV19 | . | ASNQPGDYSPLH
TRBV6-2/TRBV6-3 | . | ASSYSIKGAGELF
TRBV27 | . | ASRRSSSGNTIY
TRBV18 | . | ASSQLVGGTDTQY
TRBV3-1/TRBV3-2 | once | ASSQETGTSDTGELF
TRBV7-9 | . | ATGTGGTGELF
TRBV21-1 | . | ASSKARTSDVTDTQY
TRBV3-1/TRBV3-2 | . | ASSQDPGYGYT
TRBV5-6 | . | ASSLVGGETQY